The rows below give T cell receptor beta chains drawn from one sample of a study of CD8+CD57+ T cells in acquired aplastic anemia. Using its own MiXCR run on the reads, TCRdb lists one record per CDR3 protein. The table shows 150,000 to 170,000 distinct CDR3 sequences, with about 48% occurring only once. Sequencing was done on a sample of sorted CD4+, CD8+, or CD8+CD57+ T cells (not recorded which) from PBMCs. These receptors originate from a human donor with aplastic anemia. Each CDR3 is given with its conserved first and last residue. D genes are given only for firm matches. Clone size is shown for a subset of rows, as once, few, many or a class of expanded clone.

abundance: few
v_gene: TRBV10-3
d_gene: NA
j_gene: TRBJ2-7
CDR3nt: TGTGCCATCAGTGATCCGGGGAGGACCTACGAGCAGTACTTC
CDR3aa: CAISDPGRTYEQYF

abundance: NA
v_gene: TRBV2
d_gene: TRBD1
j_gene: TRBJ2-5
CDR3nt: TGTGCCAGCAGCGACAGGGGGCAAGGGATTCGGACCCAGTACTTC
CDR3aa: CASSDRGQGIRTQYF

abundance: NA
v_gene: TRBV29-1
d_gene: NA
j_gene: TRBJ1-3
CDR3nt: TGCAGCGTTGTAGGTCAGCATGGAAACACCATATATTTT
CDR3aa: CSVVGQHGNTIYF

abundance: NA
v_gene: TRBV5-6
d_gene: TRBD1
j_gene: TRBJ2-7
CDR3nt: TGTGCCAGCAGCCGGACAGGTTTGAGCTACGAGCAGTACTTC
CDR3aa: CASSRTGLSYEQYF

abundance: NA
v_gene: TRBV4-1
d_gene: NA
j_gene: TRBJ2-1
CDR3nt: TGTGCCAGCAGCCCACGACTAGATGGCAATGAGCAGTTCTTC
CDR3aa: CASSPRLDGNEQFF

abundance: few
v_gene: TRBV12-3/TRBV12-4
d_gene: TRBD2
j_gene: TRBJ2-2
CDR3nt: TGTGCCAGCAGCCATAAGCGGGGGACGAACACCGGGGAGCTGTTTTTT
CDR3aa: CASSHKRGTNTGELFF

abundance: many
v_gene: TRBV7-8
d_gene: NA
j_gene: TRBJ1-3
CDR3nt: TGTGCCAGCAGCTTCGCCCTCCAGGGAGGTGGAAACACCATATATTTT
CDR3aa: CASSFALQGGGNTIYF

abundance: NA
v_gene: TRBV11-1
d_gene: TRBD2
j_gene: TRBJ2-7
CDR3nt: TGTGCCAGCAGCCCGACTGAGCGGGATACCCCCTACGAGCAGTACTTC
CDR3aa: CASSPTERDTPYEQYF

abundance: many
v_gene: TRBV27
d_gene: TRBD1
j_gene: TRBJ2-7
CDR3nt: TGTGCCAGCAGACCGGGACAGGGATCGTGGGAGCAGTACTTC
CDR3aa: CASRPGQGSWEQYF

abundance: few
v_gene: TRBV10-1
d_gene: NA
j_gene: TRBJ2-6
CDR3nt: TGCGCCAGCAGTGCAGGGGCTGGGGCCAACGTCCTGACTTTC
CDR3aa: CASSAGAGANVLTF

abundance: NA
v_gene: TRBV6-1
d_gene: TRBD2
j_gene: TRBJ2-1
CDR3nt: TGTGCCAGCAGTGAAGAGCCGCGACTAGCGTATGATGAGCAGTTCTTC
CDR3aa: CASSEEPRLAYDEQFF

abundance: many
v_gene: TRBV9
d_gene: NA
j_gene: TRBJ1-1
CDR3nt: TGTGCCAGCAGCGTAGGTACAGGTCCCACTGAAGCTTTCTTT
CDR3aa: CASSVGTGPTEAFF

abundance: NA
v_gene: TRBV24-1
d_gene: NA
j_gene: TRBJ2-7
CDR3nt: TGTGCCACCAGTGATAAGCACGGATCCTACGAGCAGTACTTC
CDR3aa: CATSDKHGSYEQYF

abundance: NA
v_gene: TRBV10-2
d_gene: NA
j_gene: TRBJ1-3
CDR3nt: TGTGCCAGCAGCCCAGGAGGGGGGGGTCGAAACACCATATATTTT
CDR3aa: CASSPGGGGRNTIYF

abundance: NA
v_gene: TRBV6-5
d_gene: NA
j_gene: TRBJ2-7
CDR3nt: TGTGCCAGCAGTTACTCTTCCGGTCGGGTGTACGAGCAGTACTTC
CDR3aa: CASSYSSGRVYEQYF

abundance: many
v_gene: TRBV6-9
d_gene: TRBD1
j_gene: TRBJ1-2
CDR3nt: TGTGCCAGCATTACGTCCCGGGACAGGGGGCCCTATGGCTACACCTTC
CDR3aa: CASITSRDRGPYGYTF

abundance: NA
v_gene: TRBV5-1
d_gene: NA
j_gene: TRBJ2-7
CDR3nt: TGCGCCAGCAGCGTAACAGGGAGGGGAAACGAGCAGTACTTC
CDR3aa: CASSVTGRGNEQYF

abundance: NA
v_gene: TRBV24-1
d_gene: NA
j_gene: TRBJ2-3
CDR3nt: TGTGCCACCAGTGATTTGGGGGGACGGTCTAGCACAGAAACGCAGTATTTT
CDR3aa: CATSDLGGRSSTETQYF

abundance: many
v_gene: TRBV5-1
d_gene: NA
j_gene: TRBJ2-3
CDR3nt: TGCGCCAGCAGCTTCGAGGGGACAGATACGCAGTATTTT
CDR3aa: CASSFEGTDTQYF

abundance: NA
v_gene: TRBV15
d_gene: NA
j_gene: TRBJ2-3
CDR3nt: TGTGCCACCAGCAGTGCGATTTACGCTAGCACAGATACGCAGTATTTT
CDR3aa: CATSSAIYASTDTQYF

abundance: NA
v_gene: TRBV20-1
d_gene: NA
j_gene: TRBJ1-1
CDR3nt: TGCAGTGGGACGGGACCCACGGTCACTGAAGCTTTCTTT
CDR3aa: CSGTGPTVTEAFF

abundance: few
v_gene: TRBV29-1
d_gene: TRBD2
j_gene: TRBJ2-1
CDR3nt: TGCAGCGTTGGTCATCGGGGGGGGAGCTACAATGAGCGGTTCTTC
CDR3aa: CSVGHRGGSYNERFF

abundance: NA
v_gene: TRBV10-3
d_gene: NA
j_gene: TRBJ2-7
CDR3nt: TGTGCCATCAGTGATGCACAGTCCTACGAGCAGTACTTC
CDR3aa: CAISDAQSYEQYF

abundance: many
v_gene: TRBV6-2/TRBV6-3
d_gene: NA
j_gene: TRBJ2-3
CDR3nt: TGTGCCAGCAGCGGCGGGACTTCCACAGATACGCAGTATTTT
CDR3aa: CASSGGTSTDTQYF

abundance: many
v_gene: TRBV20-1
d_gene: NA
j_gene: TRBJ1-6
CDR3nt: TGCAGTCTAAGACAGACGGAGAATTCACCCCTCCACTTT
CDR3aa: CSLRQTENSPLHF

abundance: NA
v_gene: TRBV2
d_gene: NA
j_gene: TRBJ2-5
CDR3nt: TGTGCCAGCAGTGTTCTTGAAGAGACCCAGTACTTC
CDR3aa: CASSVLEETQYF

abundance: many
v_gene: TRBV11-2
d_gene: TRBD1
j_gene: TRBJ1-4
CDR3nt: TGTGCCAGCAGCTTGGGACAGAGTAATGAAAAACTGTTTTTT
CDR3aa: CASSLGQSNEKLFF